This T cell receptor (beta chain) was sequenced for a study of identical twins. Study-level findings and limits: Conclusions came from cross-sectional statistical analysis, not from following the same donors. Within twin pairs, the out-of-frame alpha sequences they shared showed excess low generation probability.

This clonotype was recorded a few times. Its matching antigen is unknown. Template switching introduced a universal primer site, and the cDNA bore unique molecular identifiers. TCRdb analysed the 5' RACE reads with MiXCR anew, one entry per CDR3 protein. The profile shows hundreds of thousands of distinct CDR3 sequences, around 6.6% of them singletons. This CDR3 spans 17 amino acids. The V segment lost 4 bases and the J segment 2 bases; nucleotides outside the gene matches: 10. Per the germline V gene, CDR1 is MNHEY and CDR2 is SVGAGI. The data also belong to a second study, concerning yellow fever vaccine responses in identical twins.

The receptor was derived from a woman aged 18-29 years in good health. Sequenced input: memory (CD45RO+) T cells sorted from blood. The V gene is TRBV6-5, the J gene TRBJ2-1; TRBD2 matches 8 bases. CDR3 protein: CASSWWELAAAYNEQFF. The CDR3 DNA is TGTGCCAGCAGTTGGTGGGAACTAGCGGCGGCCTACAATGAGCAGTTCTTC.